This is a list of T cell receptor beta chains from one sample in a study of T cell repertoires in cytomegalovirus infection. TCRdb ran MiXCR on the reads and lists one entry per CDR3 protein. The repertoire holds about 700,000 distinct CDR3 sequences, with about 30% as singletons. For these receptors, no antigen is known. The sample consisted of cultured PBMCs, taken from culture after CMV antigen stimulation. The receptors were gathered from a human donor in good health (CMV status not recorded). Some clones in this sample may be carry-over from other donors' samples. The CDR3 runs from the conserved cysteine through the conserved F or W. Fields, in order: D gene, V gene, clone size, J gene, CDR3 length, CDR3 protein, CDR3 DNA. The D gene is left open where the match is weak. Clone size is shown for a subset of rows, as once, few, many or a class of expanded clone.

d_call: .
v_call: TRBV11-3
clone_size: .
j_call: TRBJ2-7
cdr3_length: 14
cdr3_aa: CASSARDTPYEQYF
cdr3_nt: TGTGCCAGCAGCGCCCGGGACACTCCCTACGAGCAGTACTTC

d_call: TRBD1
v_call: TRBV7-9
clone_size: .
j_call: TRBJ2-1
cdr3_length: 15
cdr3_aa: CASSPYGTGGHEQFF
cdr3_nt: TGTGCCAGCAGCCCATACGGGACAGGGGGGCATGAGCAGTTCTTC

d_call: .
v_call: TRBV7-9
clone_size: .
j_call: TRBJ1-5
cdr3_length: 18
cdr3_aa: CASSSSGGTPNSNQPQHF
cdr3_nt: TGTGCCAGCAGCTCAAGCGGAGGGACACCGAATAGCAATCAGCCCCAGCATTTT

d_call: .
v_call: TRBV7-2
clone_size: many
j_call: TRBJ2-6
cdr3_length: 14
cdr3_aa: CASSPGYGANVLTF
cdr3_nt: TGTGCCAGCAGTCCAGGGTACGGGGCCAACGTCCTGACTTTC

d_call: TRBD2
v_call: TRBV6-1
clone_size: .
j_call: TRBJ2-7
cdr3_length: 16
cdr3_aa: CASRTPRTRGSREQYF
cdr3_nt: TGTGCCAGCAGGACACCCAGGACTAGAGGGTCGAGAGAGCAGTACTTC

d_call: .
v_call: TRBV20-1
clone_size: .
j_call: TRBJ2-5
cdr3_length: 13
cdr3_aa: CSARGWAEETQYF
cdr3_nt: TGCAGTGCTAGGGGTTGGGCGGAAGAGACCCAGTACTTC

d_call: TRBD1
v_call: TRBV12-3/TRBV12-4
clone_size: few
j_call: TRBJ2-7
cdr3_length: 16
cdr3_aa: CASSSIGTGGAYEQYF
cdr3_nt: TGTGCCAGCAGTTCCATCGGGACAGGGGGCGCGTACGAGCAGTACTTC

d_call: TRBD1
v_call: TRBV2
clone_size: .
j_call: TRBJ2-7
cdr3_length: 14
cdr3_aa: CASSEGGQAYEQYF
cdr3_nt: TGTGCCAGCAGTGAAGGGGGACAGGCCTACGAGCAGTACTTC

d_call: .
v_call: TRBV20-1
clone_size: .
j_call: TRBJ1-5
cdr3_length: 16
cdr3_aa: CSAMGPRVMEFQPQHF
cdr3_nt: TGCAGTGCTATGGGCCCTCGAGTAATGGAGTTTCAGCCCCAGCATTTT

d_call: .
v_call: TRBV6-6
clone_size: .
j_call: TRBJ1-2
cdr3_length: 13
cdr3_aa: CASSYSRITGYTF
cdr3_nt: TGTGCCAGCAGTTACTCTCGCATTACGGGCTACACCTTC

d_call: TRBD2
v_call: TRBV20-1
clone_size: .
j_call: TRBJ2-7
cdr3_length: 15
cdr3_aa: CSARVGLAGAYEQYF
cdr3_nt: TGCAGTGCTAGGGTCGGACTAGCGGGGGCCTACGAGCAGTACTTC

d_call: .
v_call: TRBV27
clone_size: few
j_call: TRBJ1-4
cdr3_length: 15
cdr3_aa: CASSLKGLRGEKLFF
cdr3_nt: TGTGCCAGCAGTTTAAAAGGGCTCCGCGGTGAAAAACTGTTTTTT

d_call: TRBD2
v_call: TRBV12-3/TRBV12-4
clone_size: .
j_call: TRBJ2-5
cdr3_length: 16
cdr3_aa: CASSNMGLAGAETQYF
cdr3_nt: TGTGCCAGCAGCAACATGGGACTAGCGGGGGCAGAGACCCAGTACTTC

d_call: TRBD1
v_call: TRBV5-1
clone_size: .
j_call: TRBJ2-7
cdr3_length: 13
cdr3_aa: CASSQDREAEQYF
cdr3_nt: TGCGCCAGCAGCCAGGACAGGGAAGCCGAGCAGTACTTC

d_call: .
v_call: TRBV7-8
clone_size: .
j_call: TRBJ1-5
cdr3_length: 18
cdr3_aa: CASSLASHRAGGNQPQHF
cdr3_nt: TGTGCCAGCAGCTTAGCGTCGCACAGGGCGGGGGGCAATCAGCCCCAGCATTTT